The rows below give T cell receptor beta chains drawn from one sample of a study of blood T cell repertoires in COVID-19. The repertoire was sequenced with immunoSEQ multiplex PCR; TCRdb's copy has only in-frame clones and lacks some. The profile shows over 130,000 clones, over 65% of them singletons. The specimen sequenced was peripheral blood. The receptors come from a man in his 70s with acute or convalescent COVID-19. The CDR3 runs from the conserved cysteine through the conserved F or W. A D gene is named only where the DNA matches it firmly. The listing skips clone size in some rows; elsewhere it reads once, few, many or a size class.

CASSLGQGRDEQYF	TGTGCCAGCAGCTTGGGACAGGGAAGGGACGAGCAGTACTTC	once	TRBJ2-7	TRBV5-5	14	TRBD1
CASSPRGASSGANVLTF	TGTGCCAGCAGCCCCAGGGGGGCTTCCTCTGGGGCCAACGTCCTGACTTTC	few	TRBJ2-6	TRBV3-1/TRBV3-2	17	NA
CASSPSPPRGGGTQYF	TGTGCCAGCAGTCCCAGTCCACCGCGGGGGGGTGGGACCCAGTACTTC	NA	TRBJ2-5	TRBV27	16	TRBD2
CASSAGGGPIYQETQYF	TGTGCCAGCAGCGCTGGGGGGGGGCCGATATACCAAGAGACCCAGTACTTC	NA	TRBJ2-5	TRBV9	17	NA
CASSQDRAVSYNEQFF	TGCGCCAGCAGCCAAGACAGGGCAGTGTCCTACAATGAGCAGTTCTTC	NA	TRBJ2-1	TRBV4-1	16	NA
CASSLWTGSSGNTIYF	TGTGCCAGCAGTTTATGGACAGGGTCCTCTGGAAACACCATATATTTT	NA	TRBJ1-3	TRBV28	16	TRBD1
CASSHYGRGGANVLTF	TGTGCCAGCAGCCATTACGGGAGGGGAGGGGCCAACGTCCTGACTTTC	NA	TRBJ2-6	TRBV3-1/TRBV3-2	16	TRBD2
CASSGGLSSYNEQFF	TGTGCCAGCAGCGGAGGGCTTAGCTCCTACAATGAGCAGTTCTTC	NA	TRBJ2-1	TRBV11-2	15	NA
CASSLSPGQGAAFF	TGTGCCAGCAGCTTAAGCCCCGGACAGGGTGCGGCTTTCTTT	once	TRBJ1-1	TRBV7-3	14	TRBD1
CAWSSISGLQETQYF	TGTGCCTGGAGTTCAATATCTGGCCTCCAAGAGACCCAGTACTTC	NA	TRBJ2-5	TRBV30	15	NA
CASSPGTGSNIQYF	TGCGCCAGCAGCCCCGGGACAGGGTCGAACATTCAGTACTTC	NA	TRBJ2-4	TRBV5-1	14	TRBD1
CASSEGQGPDTQYF	TGTGCCAGCAGTGAAGGGCAGGGGCCAGATACGCAGTATTTT	NA	TRBJ2-3	TRBV2	14	NA
CASSDVWGPKGSNQPQHF	TGTGCCAGCAGTGACGTCTGGGGGCCTAAGGGTAGCAATCAGCCCCAGCATTTT	NA	TRBJ1-5	TRBV6-1	18	NA
CASKSGQGRSKAFF	TGTGCCAGCAAGAGCGGACAGGGCCGGTCAAAAGCTTTCTTT	NA	TRBJ1-1	TRBV28	14	TRBD1
CASSSGGGYTF	TGTGCCAGCAGCAGCGGTGGGGGCTACACCTTC	NA	TRBJ1-2	TRBV6-5	11	NA
CATSRDRGDEKLFF	TGTGCCACCAGCAGGGACAGGGGGGATGAAAAACTGTTTTTT	NA	TRBJ1-4	TRBV15	14	TRBD1
CSVAGGIGQETQYF	TGCAGCGTCGCAGGGGGCATCGGACAAGAGACCCAGTACTTC	NA	TRBJ2-5	TRBV29-1	14	TRBD1
CASSRQGASNQPQHF	TGTGCCAGTAGCAGACAGGGGGCGAGCAATCAGCCCCAGCATTTT	NA	TRBJ1-5	TRBV19	15	TRBD1
CANRQGPWGGSPLHF	TGTGCCAACCGACAGGGGCCCTGGGGGGGTTCACCCCTCCACTTT	few	TRBJ1-6	TRBV6-4	15	TRBD1
CASSQGLAGVEQFF	TGTGCCAGCAGCCAGGGACTAGCGGGGGTGGAGCAGTTCTTC	NA	TRBJ2-1	TRBV7-2	14	TRBD2